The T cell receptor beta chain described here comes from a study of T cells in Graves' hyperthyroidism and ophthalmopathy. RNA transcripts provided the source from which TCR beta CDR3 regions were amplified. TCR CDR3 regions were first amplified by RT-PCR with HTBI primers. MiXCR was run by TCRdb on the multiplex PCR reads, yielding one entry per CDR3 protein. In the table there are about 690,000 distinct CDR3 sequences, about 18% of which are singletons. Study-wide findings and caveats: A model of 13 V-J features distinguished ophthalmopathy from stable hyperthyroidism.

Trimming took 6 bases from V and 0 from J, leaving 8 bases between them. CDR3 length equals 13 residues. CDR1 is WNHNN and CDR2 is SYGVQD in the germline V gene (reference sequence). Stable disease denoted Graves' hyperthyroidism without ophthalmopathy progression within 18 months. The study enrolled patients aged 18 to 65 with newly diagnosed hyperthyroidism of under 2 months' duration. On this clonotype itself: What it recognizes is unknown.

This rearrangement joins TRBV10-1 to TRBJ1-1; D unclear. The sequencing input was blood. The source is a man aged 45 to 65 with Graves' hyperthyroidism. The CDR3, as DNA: TGCGCCAGCAGAAAGACGATGAACACTGAAGCTTTCTTT. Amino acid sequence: CASRKTMNTEAFF.